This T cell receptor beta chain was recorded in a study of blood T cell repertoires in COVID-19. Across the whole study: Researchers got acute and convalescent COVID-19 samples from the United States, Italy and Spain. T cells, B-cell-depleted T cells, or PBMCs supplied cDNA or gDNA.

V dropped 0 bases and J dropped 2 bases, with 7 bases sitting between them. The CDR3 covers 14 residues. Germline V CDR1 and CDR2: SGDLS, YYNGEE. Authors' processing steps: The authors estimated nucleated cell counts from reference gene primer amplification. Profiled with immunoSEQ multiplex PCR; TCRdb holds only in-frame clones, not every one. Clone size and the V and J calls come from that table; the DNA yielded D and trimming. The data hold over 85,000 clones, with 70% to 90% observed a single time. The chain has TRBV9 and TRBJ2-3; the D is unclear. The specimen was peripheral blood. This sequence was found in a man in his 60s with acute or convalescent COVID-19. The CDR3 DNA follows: TGTGCCAGCAGCGTAGGACACATCACAGATACGCAGTATTTT. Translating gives CASSVGHITDTQYF.